Below, one T cell receptor (beta chain) is given with its context. The antigen is undetermined. This PCR relied on a set of 60 Vbeta primers and 13 Jbeta primers. Here immunoSEQ multiplex PCR was the method, and the copy in TCRdb shows in-frame clones only, minus some. The sample has 210,000 or so clones, 75% to 80% seen once. These data originate in a study of cytomegalovirus exposure and HLA in healthy donors. Across the whole study: Clustering assigned 70% to 90% of the approximately 400 genotyped donors to the Caucasian-associated ancestry cluster. Study observations and caveats: For presence/absence analyses, sequencing depth was assumed to be roughly uniform across donors. The authors enumerated 150 to 200 TCR beta chains as linked to cytomegalovirus. Upon later analysis, HLA-associated TCR beta chains proved more clonally expanded than other, equally common chains.

CDR3 length equals 15 residues. Germline V gives CDR1 SGHDT, CDR2 YYEEEE. Unmatched junction bases numbered 4, after V lost 1 base and J lost 1 base. The genes are TRBV5-6 and TRBJ1-1, with 7 bases fitting TRBD1. The clonotype comes from a woman in her 30s in good health and CMV-seropositive. Sequencing used PBMCs. CDR3 region: CASSLFDRENTEAFF. CDR3 nucleotides: TGTGCCAGCAGCTTGTTCGACAGGGAGAACACTGAAGCTTTCTTT.